This section outlines one T cell receptor (beta chain) sequence together with its context. Its binding antigen is unknown. No much larger clone is present one base from it, and per-base qualities are unavailable. The data stem from a study of T cell clones after liver transplantation (dated by TCRdb to 2018 to 2020). Study-wide context: The samples were obtained from ITN030ST, a randomized trial that attempted immunosuppression withdrawal within 2 years after liver transplantation. Donor-reactive T cell clones were identified by TCRbeta sequencing following a pre-transplant mixed lymphocyte reaction and were subsequently tracked in post-transplant blood. As an antigen-independent comparator for donor-reactive sequences, third party-reactive TCRbeta sequences were also identified from pre-transplant MLRs. Three of the eight recipients were HCV-positive; the others were transplanted for non-autoimmune, non-viral indications. Subjects received no induction therapy and standard immunosuppression until randomization at 12-24 months post-transplant. To count as tolerant, a recipient had to stay completely off immunosuppression for at least one year without liver enzymes climbing beyond twice the upper limit of normal. Blood samples were collected pre-transplant, pre-randomization before withdrawal, and post-randomization after either full withdrawal or failed withdrawal. A cohort of 8 liver transplant recipients was studied, of whom 3 were classified as tolerant and 5 as non-tolerant.

According to the study, the label for this sample's time point signals: pre-transplant. Unstimulated PBMCs, after thawing, were stained for CD3, CD4 and CD8 and then FACS-sorted into CD3+CD4+ and CD3+CD8+ populations. All 8 studied subjects were randomized to withdrawal of immunosuppression. Genomic DNA was isolated with the Qiagen DNeasy Blood and Tissue Kit. The CDR3 holds 15 amino acids from the cysteine to the phenylalanine. Only CDR3 DNA remains: 45 bases, in frame from the first base. V loses 9 bases, J loses 0 bases, and the germline ends lie 18 bases apart. From a lookup of the germline V gene (reference sequence), CDR1 and CDR2 are LNHDA and SQIVND. Study-wide findings and limitations: After accounting for repertoire turnover, donor-reactive detection was significantly reduced in 7 of 8 subjects for CD4 and 8 of 8 for CD8. Since no allograft tissue specimens were available, donor-reactive T cells may have migrated into the graft instead of being deleted. A greater decline was seen for donor-reactive sequences than for third party-reactive sequences, suggesting partial antigen-specific deletion unrelated to withdrawal success. In 5 of 8 subjects, circulating donor-reactive CD4 TCRbeta sequences decreased significantly after transplant, regardless of tolerance or HCV status. The conclusions were considered preliminary, being limited by small, heterogeneous patient numbers and non-standardized post-transplant time points. Low numbers of available donor cells limited the measurable donor-reactive repertoire in a couple of subjects.

Frozen genomic DNA underwent high-throughput TCRbeta CDR3 sequencing by immunoSEQ, including PCR amplification, mapping, bias correction and internal controls. On the study's bioinformatics: Productive rearrangements were kept, and unique TCRbeta sequences were defined by CDR3 nucleotide sequence plus V and J gene. For classification of a sequence as donor-reactive, at least 5-fold expansion in CFSE-low cells relative to unstimulated pre-transplant cells and a frequency of at least 0.01% were required. Minimum frequency thresholds were set for each subject based on the unstimulated sample with the lowest template count, ensuring at least 90% detection power. Jensen-Shannon divergence between the top 1000 TCRbeta sequences after and before transplant was used to measure repertoire turnover. Changes in detection of donor-reactive sequences were tested with two-sided Fisher's exact tests. TCRdb re-hosts the immuneACCESS table, in-frame sequences only. Its copies lack some clones; in the studies checked, an unresolved V gene accounts for under half of them, and the cause for the rest is not known. The V and J calls and clone size were taken over from that table, and D and trimming were inferred from the DNA. This sample comprises over 100,000 clones, 75% to 85% of them detected only once. Of the sample, over 0.75% falls within the top ten clones.

Sequencing used CD4+ T cells from blood, obtained before liver transplant. This TCR was sampled from a human donor who received a liver transplant. The chain joins TRBV19 to TRBJ2-7; the best D guess is TRBD1, with 5 bases matching. The CDR3: CASRRDQGYSYEQYF. The sequenced DNA is TGTGCCAGCAGAAGGGATCAGGGTTACTCCTACGAGCAGTACTTC.